These 13 T cell receptor beta chains share one sample of origin, sequenced in a study of blood T cell repertoires in COVID-19. TCRdb's copy holds only in-frame clones and misses some; the assay was immunoSEQ multiplex PCR. In the table there are nearly 200,000 clones, about 90% of which are singletons. The sample consisted of PBMCs or T cells enriched from blood (not recorded which). The receptors stem from a woman under 30 who had recovered from COVID-19.

This sequence joins TRBV28 and TRBJ1-6; maybe TRBD1 (6 bases). Trimming cost V 5 bases and J 6 bases, with 14 bases left between them. Germline assignment: CDR1 MDHEN and CDR2 SYDVKM. The CDR3 runs 15 residues. This CDR3 is CASSAGTHPNSPLHF. CDR3 coding DNA: TGTGCCAGCAGTGCCGGGACACATCCTAATTCACCCCTCCACTTT.

The chain links TRBV11-2 to TRBJ2-1, with D unresolved. CDR1 is SGHAT, CDR2 FQNNGV, per germline. The CDR3 extends over 12 amino acids. Trimming shortened V by 1 base and J by 6 bases, and 4 bases separated the two germline ends. This CDR3 is CASSLGVNEQFF. In nucleotides, the CDR3 is TGTGCCAGCAGCTTAGGCGTCAATGAGCAGTTCTTC.

This chain connects TRBV27 to TRBJ2-3; TRBD2 matches at 8 bases. This CDR3 comprises 18 residues. After removal of 4 bases from V and 4 bases from J, the junction contained 16 bases not matched to a gene. Germline V lookup: CDR1 MNHEY, CDR2 SMNVEV (reference sequence). The CDR3 region is CASSSRGSGVVGADTQYF. CDR3 nucleotides: TGTGCCAGCAGTTCCCGGGGTAGCGGGGTGGTCGGGGCAGATACGCAGTATTTT.

This chain uses TRBV9 with TRBJ1-4, with D unclear. Trimming took 1 base from V and 4 from J, leaving 11 bases between them. The CDR3 is 15 residues long. Germline V gene sequence: CDR1 SGDLS, CDR2 YYNGEE. CDR3 in DNA: TGTGCCAGCAGCGTAAGTGGCGGTCGTAATGAAAAACTGTTTTTT. It yields the protein CASSVSGGRNEKLFF.

This chain links TRBV5-1 with TRBJ2-7; 8 bases are shared with TRBD1. J was trimmed by 6 bases and V by 0 bases; bases with no gene match: 11. The CDR3 is 16 amino acids. Germline V CDR1 and CDR2: SGHRS, YFSETQ. In DNA form, the CDR3 reads TGCGCCAGCAGCTTGGCTACTGGGACAGGTGAGGTCGAGCAGTACTTC. Its translation: CASSLATGTGEVEQYF.

The chain couples TRBV6-5 to TRBJ1-1; 9 bases fit TRBD1. With 2 bases clipped from V and 6 bases from J, the junction kept 7 bases outside the gene matches. The CDR3 has 15 residues. Germline CDR1 reads MNHEY; CDR2 reads SVGAGI. DNA of the CDR3: TGTGCCAGCAGTTACCTTACAGGGGGCGACTCTGAAGCTTTCTTT. Its translation is CASSYLTGGDSEAFF.

The chain combines TRBV6-1 with TRBJ1-5, with 10 positions matching TRBD1. This CDR3 has 16 amino acids. V shed 6 bases, J shed 6 bases, and the junction held 11 bases outside the gene matches. CDR1 and CDR2 (germline): MNHNS, SASEGT. The CDR3 DNA reads as TGTGCCAGCAGGGAACAAGATGACAGGGGGCGTCAGCCCCAGCATTTT. It encodes CASREQDDRGRQPQHF.

In regard to this clone: The junction departs from germline at one end; a sequencing error may be responsible. The chain uses TRBV6-1 and TRBJ1-5; D is unresolved. CDR3 length: 14 residues. From germline, CDR1 is MNHNS and CDR2 SASEGT. The CDR3 loop reads CASSEGQVRQPQHF. The CDR3 DNA reads as TGTGCCAGCAGCGAAGGGCAGGTACGGCAGCCCCAGCATTTT.

J is TRBJ1-1 and V is TRBV6-5, with TRBD1 matching over 7 bases. J was trimmed by 4 bases and V by 5 bases; bases with no gene match: 4. CDR1 and CDR2 (germline): MNHEY, SVGAGI. The CDR3 is made up of 13 amino acids. The CDR3 loop reads CASSRQGATEAFF. CDR3 DNA sequence: TGTGCCAGCAGTCGACAGGGTGCCACTGAAGCTTTCTTT.

The chain recombines TRBV5-6 with TRBJ1-3; unclear D gene. Germline CDR1 SGHDT, CDR2 YYEEEE. CDR3 length: 14 residues. Trimming removed 2 bases from V and 5 bases from J, with 11 bases in between. The CDR3 spells CASSFYGRRNTIYF. CDR3 sequence (DNA): TGTGCCAGCAGCTTCTATGGGAGGAGAAACACCATATATTTT.

V gene TRBV19 combines with J gene TRBJ1-4; 9 nucleotides line up with TRBD1. The CDR3 runs to 18 residues. Looked up from germline, CDR1 is LNHDA and CDR2 is SQIVND (reference sequence). Trimming at V came to 3 bases and at J to 0 bases, leaving 8 bases not matched to a gene. CDR3 coding DNA: TGTGCCAGTAGTATCGGGACAGGGAGTCGGGCAACTAATGAAAAACTGTTTTTT. Its translation is CASSIGTGSRATNEKLFF. The whole variable domain, remainder taken from reference TRBV19 and TRBJ1-4, is DGGITQSPKYLFRKEGQNVTLSCEQNLNHDAMYWYRQDPGQGLRLIYYSQIVNDFQKGDIAEGYSVSREKKESFPLTVTSAQKNPTAFYLCASSIGTGSRATNEKLFFGSGTQLSVL.

V is TRBV30 and J is TRBJ1-6; D is unresolved. The CDR3 is 14 residues long. The V end was cut by 1 base, the J end by 9 bases, with 13 bases between. In germline, CDR1 is GTSNPN, CDR2 SVGIG (reference sequence). The CDR3 coding sequence is TGTGCCTGGAGTGGGCGTCCGTCGGGTTCACCCCTCCACTTT. It encodes CAWSGRPSGSPLHF.

The chain uses TRBV6-5 and TRBJ2-3; the D gene is possibly TRBD1 (6 bases). The V and J ends lost 2 bases and 1 base respectively, with 10 bases between them. CDR1 and CDR2 from the germline V gene are MNHEY and SVGAGI. The CDR3 sequence is 15 residues long. CDR3 bases: TGTGCCAGCAGTTACCCCGAGGGGGGCACAGATACGCAGTATTTT. Protein product: CASSYPEGGTDTQYF.